One and the same sample provided the 28 T cell receptor beta chains below, sequenced in a study of T cells in Graves' hyperthyroidism and ophthalmopathy. Amplification targeted TCR beta CDR3 regions from RNA transcripts. The TCR CDR3 was amplified in a first-round RT-PCR using the HTBI primer set. From the multiplex PCR reads, TCRdb called clonotypes with MiXCR, one entry per CDR3 protein. This sample carries about half a million distinct CDR3 sequences, roughly a quarter of them seen once, and the ten largest clones take approximately 11%. The sample was blood. The receptors here all came from a woman younger than 45 with Graves' ophthalmopathy.

V is TRBV12-5 and J is TRBJ1-1; D not certain. Germline V gene lookup returns CDR1 LGHNT and CDR2 FRNRAP. The V and J ends lost 0 bases and 4 bases respectively, with 12 bases between them. The length of the CDR3 is 15 residues. This chain's CDR3 is CASGLVLMGGTEAFF. CDR3 in DNA: TGTGCTAGTGGTTTGGTACTAATGGGAGGCACTGAAGCTTTCTTT.

This clonotype was observed many times. The V gene is TRBV7-9, the J gene TRBJ1-5, with 10 bases fitting TRBD1. The CDR3 totals 13 residues. Trimming at V came to 8 bases and at J to 6 bases, leaving 4 bases not matched to a gene. Per germline, CDR1 SEHNR and CDR2 FQNEAQ (reference sequence). DNA for the CDR3: TGTGCCAGCGGGACAGGGGAGGCTCAGCCCCAGCATTTT. Translated: CASGTGEAQPQHF. Drawing the rest from reference TRBV7-9 and TRBJ1-5, the complete variable domain is DTGVSQNPRHKITKRGQNVTFRCDPISEHNRLYWYRQTLGQGPEFLTYFQNEAQLEKSRLLSDRFSAERPKGSFSTLEIQRTEQGDSAMYLCASGTGEAQPQHFGDGTRLSIL.

This clonotype has at least ten counts. The chain joins TRBV2 to TRBJ2-7; D call uncertain. The CDR3 runs to 14 residues. V gave up 4 bases and J gave up 0 bases, with 10 bases separating them. CDR1 SNHLY and CDR2 FYNNEI come from the germline V gene. CDR3 DNA: TGTGCCAGCAGTGGGCGGTTTCTCTCCTACGAGCAGTACTTC. Residues: CASSGRFLSYEQYF.

In its sample, this clonotype was seen a few times. The genes are TRBV4-1 and TRBJ1-5, with D maybe TRBD1 (6 bases). Germline values: CDR1 MGHRA, CDR2 YSYEKL. V was clipped by 1 base and J by 7 bases, with 14 bases between them. This CDR3 comprises 15 residues. For the CDR3, the DNA is TGCGCCAGCAGCCAAGGATACAGGGTGGGCCAGCCCCAGCATTTT. Amino acids: CASSQGYRVGQPQHF.

This clonotype appeared a few times. The CDR3 bases are TGTGCCAGTAGCATAACAGCCAAAAACATTCAGTACTTC. Residues: CASSITAKNIQYF. The rearrangement uses TRBV19 and TRBJ2-4; D gene uncertain. CDR1 LNHDA and CDR2 SQIVND come from the germline V gene (reference sequence). The CDR3 extends over 13 amino acids. The germline V and J ends were trimmed by 6 bases and 0 bases, with 6 bases remaining between them.

The table lists this clonotype with a few counts. The chain employs TRBV2 and TRBJ1-1; no reliable D call. CDR3 size: 13 residues. V gave up 6 bases and J gave up 5 bases, with 13 bases separating them. The V gene's germline CDR1 is SNHLY and CDR2 FYNNEI. CDR3 sequence reads: CASSQYSYTEAFF. The CDR3 DNA reads TGTGCCAGCAGCCAGTACAGTTATACTGAAGCTTTCTTT.

This clonotype appeared many times. The CDR3 DNA follows: TGTGCCAGCAGTGGTCTCATGGGATCGGGGGAGCTGTTTTTT. This gives the protein CASSGLMGSGELFF. The J gene is TRBJ2-2, the V gene TRBV2; D is unclear. The CDR3 has 14 residues. V dropped 4 bases and J dropped 8 bases, with 14 bases sitting between them. The V gene's germline CDR1 is SNHLY and CDR2 FYNNEI.

The CDR3 sequence: CAGSSSGANVLTF. CDR3 DNA: TGTGCCGGTTCTTCCTCTGGGGCCAACGTCCTGACTTTC. The genes are TRBV2 and TRBJ2-6; no clear D gene. Germline V gene sequence: CDR1 SNHLY, CDR2 FYNNEI. Trimming took 11 bases from V and 0 from J, leaving 8 bases between them. CDR3 length: 13 residues.

J is TRBJ1-5 and V is TRBV6-1, with 7 bases that match TRBD1. Trimming took 3 bases from V and 3 from J; bases not matched to a gene: 8. In germline, CDR1 is MNHNS, CDR2 SASEGT. This CDR3 spans 16 amino acids. CDR3 nucleotides: TGTGCCAGCAGTGATAGTCTACAGGGGCCCAATCAGCCCCAGCATTTT. The encoded protein is CASSDSLQGPNQPQHF.

This clonotype was counted only a few times. Sequence at one end of the junction differs from germline and may be a read error. The chain employs TRBV2 and TRBJ2-4, with a weak D call TRBD1 (6 bases). From germline, CDR1 is SNHLY and CDR2 FYNNEI. The CDR3 is made up of 14 amino acids. The DNA for the CDR3 is TGTGCCAGCAGATCGGACTTGGGTTGGGACATTAAGTACTTC. Translating gives CASRSDLGWDIKYF.

This clonotype occurred many times. V and J are TRBV19 and TRBJ1-5, with a possible D match to TRBD1 (6 bases). The CDR3 covers 15 residues. Trimming stripped 5 bases from V and 2 bases from J, with 13 bases between. Germline values: CDR1 LNHDA, CDR2 SQIVND (reference sequence). CDR3 nucleotides: TGTGCCAGTAGTTTGAGACAGGTACGCAATCAGCCCCAGCATTTT. This sequence encodes CASSLRQVRNQPQHF.

The gene calls are TRBV6-1 and TRBJ2-6, with D perhaps matching TRBD1 (6 bases). There are 16 residues in the CDR3. V gave up 2 bases and J gave up 0 bases, with 8 bases separating them. The germline V gene encodes CDR1 MNHNS and CDR2 SASEGT. DNA of the CDR3: TGTGCCAGCAGTGAAACGACAGGCTCTGGGGCCAACGTCCTGACTTTC. Translated, it gives CASSETTGSGANVLTF.

This clonotype was recorded at least ten times. The V and J genes are TRBV11-2 and TRBJ2-7; no clear D. CDR1 and CDR2 (germline): SGHAT, FQNNGV. The CDR3 loop spans 14 amino acids. The V gene lost 5 bases and the J gene lost 0 bases, with 11 bases spanning the gap. In DNA, the CDR3 is TGTGCCAGCAGCCCGGTCGGCAACTCCTACGAGCAGTACTTC. It specifies CASSPVGNSYEQYF.

This clonotype was counted many times. In DNA form, the CDR3 reads TGTGCCAGCTCACTACTCCGTGAAAGCTATGGCTACACCTTC. As protein: CASSLLRESYGYTF. V gene TRBV18 combines with J gene TRBJ1-2; D not resolved. Germline lookup yields CDR1 KGHSH and CDR2 LQKENI. V lost 4 bases and J lost 4, with 13 bases in between. The CDR3 totals 14 residues.

CDR3 region: CASRSLAGAETQYF. CDR3 nucleotides: TGTGCCAGCAGGTCACTAGCGGGGGCTGAGACCCAGTACTTC. The chain is built from TRBV28 and TRBJ2-5; 11 nucleotides agree with TRBD2. The CDR3 spans 14 residues. Trimming removed 6 bases from V and 5 bases from J; junction bases left unmatched: 5. The germline V gene encodes CDR1 MDHEN and CDR2 SYDVKM.

This clonotype was recorded many times. V and J are TRBV30 and TRBJ1-1, with D possibly TRBD1 on 5 matching bases. CDR1 is GTSNPN, CDR2 SVGIG, per germline (reference sequence). Trimming cost V 0 bases and J 8 bases, with 16 bases left between them. The CDR3 runs to 14 residues. Here the CDR3 reads CAWSVRGEGAEAFF. The CDR3 coding sequence is TGTGCCTGGAGTGTTAGGGGAGAGGGAGCCGAAGCTTTCTTT. The variable domain in full, completed from reference TRBV30 and TRBJ1-1, reads SQTIHQWPATLVQPVGSPLSLECTVEGTSNPNLYWYRQAAGRGLQLLFYSVGIGQISSEVPQNLSASRPQDRQFILSSKKLLLSDSGFYLCAWSVRGEGAEAFFGQGTRLTVV.

This clonotype came up many times. V and J are TRBV6-5 and TRBJ1-2; no reliable D call. Germline CDR1 MNHEY, CDR2 SVGAGI. This CDR3 is 13 amino acids long. V was clipped by 2 bases and J by 3 bases, with 7 bases between them. The CDR3: CASSYAADYGYTF. In nucleotides, the CDR3 is TGTGCCAGCAGTTACGCGGCAGACTATGGCTACACCTTC.

J is TRBJ2-7 and V is TRBV6-1; D not resolved. Trimming took 0 bases from V and 2 from J, leaving 14 bases between them. The CDR3 extends over 16 amino acids. Germline CDR1 is MNHNS and CDR2 is SASEGT. The CDR3 protein is CASSEAVWSPPYEQYF. The CDR3, as DNA: TGTGCCAGCAGTGAAGCTGTTTGGTCACCTCCCTACGAGCAGTACTTC.

This clonotype was detected many times. The chain is built from TRBV10-3 and TRBJ1-1; the D gene is possibly TRBD1 (5 bases). This CDR3 is 13 amino acids long. Trimming removed 6 bases at V and 3 bases at J, with 11 bases between. Germline CDR1 and CDR2: ENHRY and SYGVKD. CDR3 sequence reads: CAISGTEDTEAFF. DNA of the CDR3: TGTGCCATCAGCGGGACCGAGGACACTGAAGCTTTCTTT.

In this sample, this clonotype turned up many times. V is TRBV7-8 and J is TRBJ1-2, with unresolved D. The CDR3 sequence is 14 residues long. V was clipped by 4 bases and J by 3 bases, with 12 bases between them. The V gene's germline CDR1 is SGHVS and CDR2 FQNEAQ. This chain's CDR3 is CASSSLAWDYGYTF. The DNA for the CDR3 is TGTGCCAGCAGCTCCTTAGCCTGGGACTATGGCTACACCTTC.

This clonotype occurred a few times. The chain carries TRBV25-1 and TRBJ2-2, with TRBD1 identical over 10 bases. This CDR3 comprises 14 residues. V lost 4 bases to trimming and J lost 8 bases; unmatched junction nucleotides: 4. Germline-derived CDR1 and CDR2 are MGHDK and SYGVNS. CDR3: CASSGDRGGGELFF. CDR3 sequence (DNA): TGTGCCAGCAGTGGGGACAGGGGAGGTGGGGAGCTGTTTTTT.

In this sample, this clonotype turned up many times. J is TRBJ1-5 and V is TRBV6-2 or TRBV6-3; D uncertain. CDR3 length equals 13 residues. Germline CDR1 MNHEY, CDR2 SVGEGT. V lost 10 bases, J lost 0 bases, and 10 bases lay in between. CDR3 bases: TGTGCCATACGGGAGTTTAGCAATCAGCCCCAGCATTTT. This sequence encodes CAIREFSNQPQHF.

In its sample, this clonotype was seen a few times. This chain uses TRBV10-3 with TRBJ2-7, with a possible D match to TRBD1 (5 bases). Trimming took 6 bases from V and 1 from J, leaving 13 bases between them. The CDR3 consists of 14 residues. Per the germline V gene, CDR1 is ENHRY and CDR2 is SYGVKD. CDR3 amino acids: CAISVQGSSYEQYF. CDR3 coding DNA: TGTGCCATCAGCGTCCAGGGATCATCCTACGAGCAGTACTTC.

The sample holds many counts of this clonotype. The chain combines TRBV18 with TRBJ2-7, with 8 bases fitting TRBD2. Germline lookup yields CDR1 KGHSH and CDR2 LQKENI. J was trimmed by 5 bases and V by 5 bases; bases with no gene match: 5. This CDR3 contains 13 residues. The CDR3 nucleotides are TGTGCCAGCTCATCCGGGACTAGTAACGAGCAGTACTTC. The encoded protein is CASSSGTSNEQYF.

This clonotype appeared a few times. The CDR3 region has the DNA TGTGCCAGCTCACTACGGGGGGCGCACCAGGACACCGGGGAGCTGTTTTTT. Protein product: CASSLRGAHQDTGELFF. The chain recombines TRBV18 with TRBJ2-2, with a weak D call TRBD2 (7 bases). Trimming stripped 4 bases from V and 3 bases from J, with 18 bases between. The CDR3 is 17 amino acids. Germline loops: CDR1 KGHSH, CDR2 LQKENI.

The chain's CDR3 is CASIKFSLRGQETQYF. The CDR3 nucleotides read TGTGCCAGCATCAAATTCAGTCTAAGGGGCCAAGAGACCCAGTACTTC. V and J are TRBV6-1 and TRBJ2-5; D is possibly TRBD1 (5 bases). The germline V gene encodes CDR1 MNHNS and CDR2 SASEGT. The CDR3 has 16 amino acids. Trimming removed 7 bases from V and 1 base from J, with 19 bases in between.

This clonotype was detected many times. The chain links TRBV27 to TRBJ2-7; TRBD2 matches at 11 bases. The germline V gene encodes CDR1 MNHEY and CDR2 SMNVEV (reference sequence). The CDR3 runs 16 residues. With 3 bases clipped from V and 4 bases from J, the junction kept 8 bases outside the gene matches. The CDR3: CASSFGLGLAEYEQYF. The CDR3 nucleotides read TGTGCCAGCAGTTTTGGCTTGGGACTAGCGGAATACGAGCAGTACTTC.

This clonotype was picked up many times. The chain is built from TRBV2 and TRBJ2-5; possibly TRBD1 or TRBD2 for D (6 bases each). Germline lookup yields CDR1 SNHLY and CDR2 FYNNEI. This CDR3 region has 15 residues. V was clipped by 2 bases and J by 1 base, with 11 bases between them. CDR3 sequence reads: CASSELWGAQETQYF. The CDR3 nucleotides are TGTGCCAGCAGTGAATTATGGGGGGCCCAAGAGACCCAGTACTTC.